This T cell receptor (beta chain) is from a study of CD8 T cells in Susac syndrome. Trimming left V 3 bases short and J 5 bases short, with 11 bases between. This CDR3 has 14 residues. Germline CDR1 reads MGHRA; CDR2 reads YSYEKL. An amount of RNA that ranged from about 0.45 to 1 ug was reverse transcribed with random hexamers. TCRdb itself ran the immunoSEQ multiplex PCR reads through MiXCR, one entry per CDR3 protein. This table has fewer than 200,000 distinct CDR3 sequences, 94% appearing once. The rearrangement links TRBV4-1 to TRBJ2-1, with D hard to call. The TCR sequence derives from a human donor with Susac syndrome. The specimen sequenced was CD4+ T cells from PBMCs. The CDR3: CASSHPTSNNEQFF. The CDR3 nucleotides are TGCGCCAGCAGCCACCCGACAAGCAACAATGAGCAGTTCTTC.